Each of the 17 T cell receptor beta chains below was sequenced from the same sample in a study of blood T cell repertoires in COVID-19. Generated by immunoSEQ multiplex PCR, the TCRdb table keeps only in-frame clones and is missing some. The profile shows more than 75,000 clones, more than 75% of them singletons. Source material: peripheral blood. These receptors originate from a woman of 80 years or more with active COVID-19.

CDR3 sequence: CASSQRGRLTEAFF. In DNA form, the CDR3 reads TGTGCCAGCAGCCAACGGGGGAGGCTCACTGAAGCTTTCTTT. V usage is TRBV14 and J usage is TRBJ1-1, with a weak D call TRBD1 (5 bases). This CDR3 is built from 14 residues. Germline V lookup: CDR1 SGHDN, CDR2 FVKESK. The germline V and J ends were trimmed by 2 bases and 4 bases, with 11 bases remaining between them.

The chain combines TRBV30 with TRBJ1-4; no clear D. Germline CDR1 GTSNPN, CDR2 SVGIG (reference sequence). The CDR3 runs to 16 residues. V dropped 5 bases and J dropped 1 base, with 17 bases sitting between them. As DNA, the CDR3 is TGTGCCTGGGTCCCCGGGAGACCTGTAACTAATGAAAAACTGTTTTTT. Residues: CAWVPGRPVTNEKLFF.

The chain employs TRBV7-9 and TRBJ2-5, with 7 nucleotides matching TRBD2. This CDR3 region has 12 residues. The germline gives CDR1 SEHNR, CDR2 FQNEAQ (reference sequence). After removal of 11 bases from V and 4 bases from J, the junction contained 7 bases not matched to a gene. CDR3 sequence reads: CALRGVGETQYF. CDR3 DNA: TGTGCCCTCCGGGGGGTTGGAGAGACCCAGTACTTC.

The CDR3 is CASSPMAGGLATDTQYF. Here the CDR3 DNA reads TGTGCCAGCTCACCGATGGCGGGAGGCTTAGCCACAGATACGCAGTATTTT. The chain employs TRBV18 and TRBJ2-3; 8 positions match TRBD2. Germline CDR1 KGHSH, CDR2 LQKENI. Unmatched junction bases numbered 10, after V lost 3 bases and J lost 2 bases. The CDR3 sequence is 17 residues long.

The chain joins TRBV7-8 to TRBJ2-1; D possibly corresponds to TRBD2 (5 bases). Germline V gene data show CDR1 as SGHVS and CDR2 as FQNEAQ. The CDR3 is made up of 16 amino acids. V lost 4 bases and J 3 bases, leaving 16 bases between the germline ends. CDR3: CASSYRGGSYYNEQFF. The CDR3 region has the DNA TGTGCCAGCAGCTACCGGGGTGGTTCCTACTACAATGAGCAGTTCTTC.

The rearrangement joins TRBV11-3 to TRBJ2-2; maybe TRBD1 (6 bases). This CDR3 comprises 16 residues. V lost 1 base to trimming and J lost 4 bases, with 13 bases between them. Looked up from germline, CDR1 is SGHNT and CDR2 is YENEEA. CDR3 nucleotide sequence: TGTGCCAGCAGCTTAGGAACAGGGAAGGCCACCGGGGAGCTGTTTTTT. Translated: CASSLGTGKATGELFF.

The V gene is TRBV5-4, the J gene TRBJ2-3; 7 bases are a match to TRBD1. The CDR3 is 14 residues long. Germline CDR1 SGHNT, CDR2 YYREEE (reference sequence). The J segment lost 5 bases and the V segment lost 4 bases, leaving 7 bases of the junction unmatched. CDR3 residues: CASSEQGPGDTQYF. The CDR3 bases are TGTGCCAGCAGCGAACAGGGGCCCGGAGATACGCAGTATTTT.

The chain has TRBV19 and TRBJ2-1; 9 bases are a match to TRBD2. J was trimmed by 0 bases and V by 7 bases; bases with no gene match: 4. The germline V gene has CDR1 LNHDA and CDR2 SQIVND (reference sequence). The CDR3 is 15 residues long. The CDR3 DNA reads TGTGCCAGTATGACTAGCGGAAGCTCCTACAATGAGCAGTTCTTC. This gives the protein CASMTSGSSYNEQFF.

This clone was seen once. The junction differs from germline at one of its ends, possibly a read error. The rearrangement links TRBV4-3 to TRBJ1-2; possible D gene TRBD1, 6 bases. The CDR3 contains 11 residues. Per the germline V gene, CDR1 is LGHNA and CDR2 is YSLEER. Here the CDR3 reads CVSGRTAPDTF. CDR3 DNA sequence: TGCGTCAGCGGACGGACAGCGCCGGACACCTTC.

The rearrangement joins TRBV29-1 to TRBJ1-2, with D perhaps TRBD1 (6 bases). Trimming took off 6 bases at V and 6 bases at J, with 14 bases between the two ends. CDR3 size: 12 residues. Germline-derived CDR1 and CDR2 are SQVTM and ANQGSEA. CDR3 protein: CSVLGGGDGYTF. The CDR3 DNA follows: TGCAGCGTCCTAGGGGGGGGCGATGGCTACACCTTC.

This sequence joins TRBV19 and TRBJ2-1; TRBD2 matches at 8 bases. Germline V gene lookup returns CDR1 LNHDA and CDR2 SQIVND (reference sequence). The V segment lost 4 bases and the J segment 10 bases; nucleotides outside the gene matches: 15. The CDR3 is made up of 16 amino acids. In DNA, the CDR3 is TGTGCCAGTAGTACCCACTGGGGGGGTAGCGGGATCGAGCAGTTCTTC. Its translation is CASSTHWGGSGIEQFF.

About this clone itself: An end of the junction does not agree with germline; a read error may underlie this. The J gene is TRBJ2-3, the V gene TRBV7-7; 9 bases match TRBD2. The CDR3 runs to 15 residues. From germline, CDR1 is SSHAT and CDR2 FNYEAQ (reference sequence). The CDR3 bases are TGTGCTAGCAGTCCCCTCGCGGGAGGGCCCAATACGCAGTATTTT. This codes for CASSPLAGGPNTQYF.

J is TRBJ2-7 and V is TRBV19, with 7 bases identical to TRBD2. This CDR3 spans 16 amino acids. Germline assignment: CDR1 LNHDA and CDR2 SQIVND (reference sequence). After removal of 2 bases from V and 0 bases from J, the junction contained 7 bases not matched to a gene. CDR3 nucleotides: TGTGCCAGTAGTATAAGGGGCGGCGGGAGCTCCTACGAGCAGTACTTC. This codes for CASSIRGGGSSYEQYF.

This chain uses TRBV6-2 or TRBV6-3 with TRBJ2-6; D is possibly TRBD2 (6 bases). The CDR3 covers 16 residues. V was cut by 5 bases and J by 4 bases, with 15 bases left in between. CDR1 is MNHEY and CDR2 is SVGEGT in the germline V gene. CDR3 in DNA: TGTGCCAGCAGTCCGATAACTAGCCGGGGGGCCAACGTCCTGACTTTC. Its translation is CASSPITSRGANVLTF.

V is TRBV10-3 and J is TRBJ1-2; no definite D call. Germline V gives CDR1 ENHRY, CDR2 SYGVKD. The CDR3 runs 15 residues. V was clipped by 0 bases and J by 4 bases, with 12 bases between them. CDR3 region: CAISESTQALYGYTF. The CDR3 DNA follows: TGTGCCATCAGTGAGTCGACGCAGGCCCTCTATGGCTACACCTTC.

The rearrangement links TRBV3-1 (or the pseudogene TRBV3-2) to TRBJ2-7; maybe TRBD1 (5 bases). CDR1 and CDR2 from the germline V gene are LGHDT and YNNKEL (reference sequence). The CDR3 contains 14 residues. V shed 1 base and J shed 2 bases, with 9 bases lying between them. CDR3 amino acids: CASSQGRQPYEQYF. CDR3 nucleotides: TGTGCCAGCAGCCAAGGCAGACAGCCCTACGAGCAGTACTTC.

The chain is built from TRBV4-3 and TRBJ2-5; TRBD2 matches at 8 bases. Losses at the gene ends were 1 base for V and 1 base for J; bases not matched to a gene: 5. The CDR3 runs to 16 residues. Germline V lookup: CDR1 LGHNA, CDR2 YSLEER. CDR3 sequence reads: CASSQGGRRAQETQYF. DNA for the CDR3: TGCGCCAGCAGCCAAGGCGGGAGGAGGGCCCAAGAGACCCAGTACTTC.